A selection of T cell receptor beta chains follows, all from one sample in a study of T-cell memory formation after mild COVID-19. TCRdb ran MiXCR on the 5' RACE reads and lists one entry per CDR3 protein. The sample has 190,000 or so distinct CDR3 sequences, roughly 10% seen once. The sequencing input was PBMCs or a T cell subset sorted from them (not recorded which). The receptors come from a man aged 18 to 30 who had mild COVID-19 (a few samples of this study predate the infection). Cell type and time point are not known. CDR3s include the opening cysteine and the closing phenylalanine or tryptophan. The order of the fields is clone size, D gene, J gene, V gene, CDR3 protein, CDR3 DNA. A D gene is named only where the DNA matches it firmly. Expanded clones get a size class; other rows say once, few or many, or leave the size out.

abundance: many
d_gene: TRBD1
j_gene: TRBJ1-6
v_gene: TRBV7-6
CDR3aa: CASSLGQGANSPLHF
CDR3nt: TGTGCCAGCAGCCTGGGACAGGGGGCAAATTCACCCCTCCACTTT

abundance: few
d_gene: TRBD2
j_gene: TRBJ2-3
v_gene: TRBV7-9
CDR3aa: CASSSTSGQTQYF
CDR3nt: TGTGCCAGCAGCTCCACTAGCGGGCAGACGCAGTATTTT

abundance: many
d_gene: TRBD2
j_gene: TRBJ2-3
v_gene: TRBV5-1
CDR3aa: CASNSGGHDTQYF
CDR3nt: TGCGCCAGCAACAGCGGGGGCCACGATACGCAGTATTTT

abundance: few
d_gene: TRBD2
j_gene: TRBJ2-3
v_gene: TRBV6-1
CDR3aa: CASSPRLAGDLTDTQYF
CDR3nt: TGTGCCAGCAGTCCCAGACTAGCGGGGGACCTTACAGATACGCAGTATTTT

abundance: NA
d_gene: TRBD2
j_gene: TRBJ2-3
v_gene: TRBV6-5
CDR3aa: CASSYSPSGVADTQYF
CDR3nt: TGTGCCAGCAGTTACTCGCCTAGCGGGGTCGCAGATACGCAGTATTTT

abundance: NA
d_gene: TRBD2
j_gene: TRBJ2-1
v_gene: TRBV12-3/TRBV12-4
CDR3aa: CASSSQTSGGASSNEQFF
CDR3nt: TGTGCCAGCAGTTCGCAGACTAGCGGGGGCGCATCGTCCAATGAGCAGTTCTTC

abundance: NA
d_gene: TRBD2
j_gene: TRBJ2-1
v_gene: TRBV11-2
CDR3aa: CASSLPGGLALNNEQFF
CDR3nt: TGTGCCAGCAGCTTGCCCGGGGGACTAGCCCTCAATAATGAGCAGTTCTTC

abundance: NA
d_gene: NA
j_gene: TRBJ2-6
v_gene: TRBV2
CDR3aa: CASSPVVASGANVLTF
CDR3nt: TGTGCCAGCAGTCCAGTGGTAGCGTCTGGGGCCAACGTCCTGACTTTC

abundance: few
d_gene: NA
j_gene: TRBJ1-6
v_gene: TRBV4-3
CDR3aa: CASSRSDSRIFNSPLHF
CDR3nt: TGCGCCAGCAGCAGATCCGACAGCAGGATTTTTAATTCACCCCTCCACTTT

abundance: few
d_gene: TRBD1
j_gene: TRBJ2-5
v_gene: TRBV7-2
CDR3aa: CASSLASGQLEETQYF
CDR3nt: TGTGCCAGCAGCTTAGCGTCGGGACAGTTGGAAGAGACCCAGTACTTC

abundance: many
d_gene: TRBD2
j_gene: TRBJ2-3
v_gene: TRBV5-6
CDR3aa: CASSLRGGEGTDTQYF
CDR3nt: TGTGCCAGCAGCTTGCGGGGGGGCGAGGGCACAGATACGCAGTATTTT

abundance: few
d_gene: NA
j_gene: TRBJ1-1
v_gene: TRBV20-1
CDR3aa: CSATMGSTEAFF
CDR3nt: TGCAGTGCGACAATGGGGAGCACTGAAGCTTTCTTT

abundance: NA
d_gene: NA
j_gene: TRBJ1-2
v_gene: TRBV7-8
CDR3aa: CASSTQGYGYTF
CDR3nt: TGTGCCAGCAGCACACAGGGTTATGGCTACACCTTC

abundance: NA
d_gene: NA
j_gene: TRBJ2-3
v_gene: TRBV5-1
CDR3aa: CASSPYPSNSAQYF
CDR3nt: TGCGCCAGCAGCCCCTACCCTAGCAATTCGGCGCAGTATTTT

abundance: NA
d_gene: NA
j_gene: TRBJ1-5
v_gene: TRBV20-1
CDR3aa: CSARAPGTSNQPQHF
CDR3nt: TGCAGTGCTAGAGCTCCCGGAACTAGCAATCAGCCCCAGCATTTT

abundance: few
d_gene: NA
j_gene: TRBJ1-1
v_gene: TRBV29-1
CDR3aa: CSVVSSGTEAFF
CDR3nt: TGCAGCGTTGTATCATCGGGGACTGAAGCTTTCTTT

abundance: NA
d_gene: TRBD2
j_gene: TRBJ2-5
v_gene: TRBV20-1
CDR3aa: CSATTSGGAETQYF
CDR3nt: TGCAGTGCTACGACTAGCGGGGGGGCTGAGACCCAGTACTTC

abundance: many
d_gene: NA
j_gene: TRBJ2-4
v_gene: TRBV10-2
CDR3aa: CASSHGRGSNIQYF
CDR3nt: TGCGCCAGCAGTCACGGACGGGGCTCAAACATTCAGTACTTC

abundance: few
d_gene: TRBD1
j_gene: TRBJ1-5
v_gene: TRBV19
CDR3aa: CASTADRGQNQPQHF
CDR3nt: TGTGCCAGTACCGCGGACAGGGGACAAAATCAGCCCCAGCATTTT

abundance: few
d_gene: NA
j_gene: TRBJ1-5
v_gene: TRBV5-1
CDR3aa: CASSYLGGSNQPQHF
CDR3nt: TGCGCCAGCAGCTACCTCGGGGGTAGCAATCAGCCCCAGCATTTT

abundance: few
d_gene: NA
j_gene: TRBJ1-6
v_gene: TRBV27
CDR3aa: CASSLRFWGGNSPLHF
CDR3nt: TGTGCCAGCAGTTTACGCTTCTGGGGGGGAAATTCACCCCTCCACTTT

abundance: NA
d_gene: NA
j_gene: TRBJ2-1
v_gene: TRBV20-1
CDR3aa: CSATTPVDNEQFF
CDR3nt: TGCAGTGCTACCACACCGGTCGACAATGAGCAGTTCTTC

abundance: NA
d_gene: NA
j_gene: TRBJ2-3
v_gene: TRBV5-5
CDR3aa: CASSLWGAGWDTQYF
CDR3nt: TGTGCCAGCAGCTTGTGGGGGGCCGGATGGGATACGCAGTATTTT

abundance: NA
d_gene: TRBD1
j_gene: TRBJ1-2
v_gene: TRBV5-1
CDR3aa: CASGRQGAFDSGYTF
CDR3nt: TGCGCCAGCGGTCGACAGGGGGCGTTCGATAGTGGCTACACCTTC

abundance: few
d_gene: TRBD1
j_gene: TRBJ1-1
v_gene: TRBV6-2/TRBV6-3
CDR3aa: CASSTNPYRGGTEAFF
CDR3nt: TGTGCCAGCAGTACCAACCCTTACAGGGGGGGGACTGAAGCTTTCTTT

abundance: NA
d_gene: TRBD2
j_gene: TRBJ2-1
v_gene: TRBV5-1
CDR3aa: CASRSSGGAQSYNEQFF
CDR3nt: TGCGCCAGCAGGTCTAGCGGGGGGGCCCAGTCCTACAATGAGCAGTTCTTC

abundance: NA
d_gene: NA
j_gene: TRBJ2-7
v_gene: TRBV6-6
CDR3aa: CASSYSSAKYEQYF
CDR3nt: TGTGCCAGCAGTTACTCGTCAGCCAAGTACGAGCAGTACTTC

abundance: few
d_gene: NA
j_gene: TRBJ1-2
v_gene: TRBV19
CDR3aa: CASSSQGGPYGYTF
CDR3nt: TGTGCCAGTAGTAGTCAAGGGGGACCCTATGGCTACACCTTC

abundance: few
d_gene: NA
j_gene: TRBJ1-2
v_gene: TRBV5-1
CDR3aa: CASSLAVANYGYTF
CDR3nt: TGCGCCAGCAGCTTAGCAGTAGCTAACTATGGCTACACCTTC

abundance: NA
d_gene: TRBD1
j_gene: TRBJ2-2
v_gene: TRBV7-3
CDR3aa: CASSYRDRGHLTGELFF
CDR3nt: TGTGCCAGCAGCTACCGGGACAGGGGGCACCTGACCGGGGAGCTGTTTTTT

abundance: NA
d_gene: TRBD1
j_gene: TRBJ1-2
v_gene: TRBV20-1
CDR3aa: CSARAGTGSVNYGYTF
CDR3nt: TGCAGTGCTAGGGCCGGGACAGGGAGCGTTAACTATGGCTACACCTTC

abundance: many
d_gene: NA
j_gene: TRBJ1-1
v_gene: TRBV10-3
CDR3aa: CAIRRDDLYTEAFF
CDR3nt: TGTGCCATCAGACGTGACGACCTCTACACTGAAGCTTTCTTT

abundance: NA
d_gene: TRBD1
j_gene: TRBJ1-4
v_gene: TRBV5-1
CDR3aa: CASSWHPGQIATNEKLFF
CDR3nt: TGCGCCAGCAGCTGGCACCCGGGACAGATTGCAACTAATGAAAAACTGTTTTTT

abundance: few
d_gene: NA
j_gene: TRBJ2-6
v_gene: TRBV20-1
CDR3aa: CSATVPGANVLTF
CDR3nt: TGCAGTGCTACGGTCCCTGGGGCCAACGTCCTGACTTTC

abundance: NA
d_gene: NA
j_gene: TRBJ1-5
v_gene: TRBV3-1
CDR3aa: CASSQGGQPQHF
CDR3nt: TGTGCCAGCAGCCAGGGGGGGCAGCCCCAGCATTTT

abundance: few
d_gene: NA
j_gene: TRBJ1-5
v_gene: TRBV20-1
CDR3aa: CSAQGRTRSNQPQHF
CDR3nt: TGCAGTGCGCAGGGCCGTACACGTAGCAATCAGCCCCAGCATTTT

abundance: few
d_gene: TRBD1
j_gene: TRBJ2-5
v_gene: TRBV5-1
CDR3aa: CASSRGTGETQYF
CDR3nt: TGCGCCAGCAGCAGAGGGACAGGGGAGACCCAGTACTTC

abundance: once
d_gene: TRBD2
j_gene: TRBJ2-2
v_gene: TRBV30
CDR3aa: CAWSVRGAGELFF
CDR3nt: TGTGCCTGGAGTGTACGGGGGGCCGGGGAGCTGTTTTTT

abundance: NA
d_gene: NA
j_gene: TRBJ2-5
v_gene: TRBV7-8
CDR3aa: CASGQAQETQYF
CDR3nt: TGTGCCAGCGGGCAGGCTCAAGAGACCCAGTACTTC

abundance: NA
d_gene: NA
j_gene: TRBJ2-2
v_gene: TRBV7-3
CDR3aa: CASSSMNREVGGELFF
CDR3nt: TGTGCCAGCAGCTCGATGAACAGGGAGGTTGGCGGGGAGCTGTTTTTT

abundance: NA
d_gene: TRBD2
j_gene: TRBJ2-5
v_gene: TRBV7-7
CDR3aa: CDSSLGIAGQETQYF
CDR3nt: TGTGACAGCAGCTTAGGGATAGCGGGACAAGAGACCCAGTACTTC

abundance: few
d_gene: TRBD2
j_gene: TRBJ2-5
v_gene: TRBV7-2
CDR3aa: CASSGLGGTQYF
CDR3nt: TGTGCCAGCAGCGGACTAGGAGGGACCCAGTACTTC

abundance: few
d_gene: NA
j_gene: TRBJ2-5
v_gene: TRBV7-9
CDR3aa: CASSLGLRETQYF
CDR3nt: TGTGCCAGCAGCTTAGGCCTCCGAGAGACCCAGTACTTC

abundance: few
d_gene: NA
j_gene: TRBJ1-1
v_gene: TRBV7-9
CDR3aa: CASKFVGGTEAFF
CDR3nt: TGTGCCAGCAAATTCGTCGGAGGGACTGAAGCTTTCTTT

abundance: NA
d_gene: NA
j_gene: TRBJ1-1
v_gene: TRBV9
CDR3aa: CASSVGTANTEAFF
CDR3nt: TGTGCCAGCAGCGTCGGGACGGCAAACACTGAAGCTTTCTTT

abundance: NA
d_gene: TRBD1
j_gene: TRBJ2-2
v_gene: TRBV4-2
CDR3aa: CASSQEMGQGITGELFF
CDR3nt: TGTGCCAGCAGCCAAGAAATGGGACAGGGTATCACCGGGGAGCTGTTTTTT

abundance: NA
d_gene: NA
j_gene: TRBJ1-2
v_gene: TRBV5-1
CDR3aa: CASSLGDNNYGYTF
CDR3nt: TGCGCCAGCAGCTTGGGAGACAATAACTATGGCTACACCTTC

abundance: NA
d_gene: NA
j_gene: TRBJ1-5
v_gene: TRBV6-5
CDR3aa: CASSYTPPTGSASNQPQHF
CDR3nt: TGTGCCAGCAGTTACACCCCCCCAACAGGGTCGGCGAGCAATCAGCCCCAGCATTTT

abundance: many
d_gene: NA
j_gene: TRBJ2-5
v_gene: TRBV12-3/TRBV12-4
CDR3aa: CASSLLSVETQYF
CDR3nt: TGTGCCAGCAGTTTACTGTCTGTAGAGACCCAGTACTTC

abundance: few
d_gene: TRBD2
j_gene: TRBJ2-5
v_gene: TRBV10-3
CDR3aa: CAISEMGPSGGAGETQYF
CDR3nt: TGTGCCATCAGTGAGATGGGGCCCAGCGGGGGGGCCGGGGAGACCCAGTACTTC

abundance: NA
d_gene: NA
j_gene: TRBJ2-4
v_gene: TRBV29-1
CDR3aa: CSVLTFGKNIQYF
CDR3nt: TGCAGCGTGCTCACCTTCGGCAAAAACATTCAGTACTTC

abundance: few
d_gene: TRBD2
j_gene: TRBJ2-3
v_gene: TRBV7-2
CDR3aa: CASSPQISGGRLTQYF
CDR3nt: TGTGCCAGCAGCCCTCAAATTAGCGGGGGGCGACTCACGCAGTATTTT